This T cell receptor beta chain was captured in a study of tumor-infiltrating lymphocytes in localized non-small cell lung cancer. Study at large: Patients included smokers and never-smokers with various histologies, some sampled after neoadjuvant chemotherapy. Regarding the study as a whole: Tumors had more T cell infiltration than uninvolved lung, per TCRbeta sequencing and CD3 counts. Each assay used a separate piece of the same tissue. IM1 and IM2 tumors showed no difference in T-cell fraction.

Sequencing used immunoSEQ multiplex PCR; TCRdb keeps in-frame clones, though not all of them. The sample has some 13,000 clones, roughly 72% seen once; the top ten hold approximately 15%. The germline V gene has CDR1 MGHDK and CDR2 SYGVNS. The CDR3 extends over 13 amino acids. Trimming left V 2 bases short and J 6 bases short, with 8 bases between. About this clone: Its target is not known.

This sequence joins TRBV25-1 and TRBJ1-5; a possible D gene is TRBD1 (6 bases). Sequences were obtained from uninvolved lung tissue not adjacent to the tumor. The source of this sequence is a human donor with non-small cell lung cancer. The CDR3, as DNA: TGTGCCAGCAGTGAAGGGGGCGGTCAGCCCCAGCATTTT. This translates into CASSEGGGQPQHF.